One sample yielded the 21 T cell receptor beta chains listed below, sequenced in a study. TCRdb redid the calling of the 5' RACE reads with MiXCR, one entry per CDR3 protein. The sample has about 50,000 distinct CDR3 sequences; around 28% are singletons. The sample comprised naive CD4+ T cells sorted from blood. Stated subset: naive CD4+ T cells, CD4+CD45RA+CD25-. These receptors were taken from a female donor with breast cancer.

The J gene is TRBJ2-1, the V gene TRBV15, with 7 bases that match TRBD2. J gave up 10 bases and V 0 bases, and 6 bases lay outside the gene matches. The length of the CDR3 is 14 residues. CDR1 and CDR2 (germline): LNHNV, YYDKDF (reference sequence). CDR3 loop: CATSRDLRGREQFF. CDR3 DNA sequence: TGTGCCACCAGCAGAGATTTGCGGGGGAGAGAGCAGTTCTTC. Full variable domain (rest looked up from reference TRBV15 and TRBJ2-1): DAMVIQNPRYQVTQFGKPVTLSCSQTLNHNVMYWYQQKSSQAPKLLFHYYDKDFNNEADTPDNFQSRRPNTSFCFLDIRSPGLGDTAMYLCATSRDLRGREQFFGPGTRLTVL.

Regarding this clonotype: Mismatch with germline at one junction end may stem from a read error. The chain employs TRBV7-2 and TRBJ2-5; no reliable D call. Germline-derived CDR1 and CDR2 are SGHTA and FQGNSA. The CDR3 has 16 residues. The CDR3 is CASSLAGFASQKTQYF. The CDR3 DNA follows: TGTGCCAGCAGCTTAGCAGGTTTTGCGAGCCAAAAGACCCAGTACTTC.

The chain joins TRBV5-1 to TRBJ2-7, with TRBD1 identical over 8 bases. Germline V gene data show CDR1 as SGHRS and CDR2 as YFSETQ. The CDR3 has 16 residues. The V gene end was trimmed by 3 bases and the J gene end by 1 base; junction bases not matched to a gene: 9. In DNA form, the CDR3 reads TGCGCCAGCAGCTCCCAATCCGGGACAGGTTCCTACGAGCAGTACTTC. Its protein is CASSSQSGTGSYEQYF.

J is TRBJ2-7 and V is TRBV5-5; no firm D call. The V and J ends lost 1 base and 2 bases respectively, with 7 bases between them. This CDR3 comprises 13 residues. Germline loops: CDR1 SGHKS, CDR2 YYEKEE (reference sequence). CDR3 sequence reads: CASSLTGTYEQYF. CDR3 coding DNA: TGTGCCAGCAGCTTGACCGGAACCTACGAGCAGTACTTC.

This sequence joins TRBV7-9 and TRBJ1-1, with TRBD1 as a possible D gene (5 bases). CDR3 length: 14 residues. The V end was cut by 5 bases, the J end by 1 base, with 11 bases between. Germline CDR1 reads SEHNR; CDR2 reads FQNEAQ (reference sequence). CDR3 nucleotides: TGTGCCAGCAGCCCCGGGGCCTCGAACACTGAAGCTTTCTTT. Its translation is CASSPGASNTEAFF.

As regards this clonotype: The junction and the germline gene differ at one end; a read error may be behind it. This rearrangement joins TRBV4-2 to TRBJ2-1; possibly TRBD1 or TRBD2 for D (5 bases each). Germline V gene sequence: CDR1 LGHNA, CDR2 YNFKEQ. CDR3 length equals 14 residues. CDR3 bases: TGTGCCAGCAGCCGCTCGGATGGGGGTAATGAGCAGTGCTTC. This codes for CASSRSDGGNEQCF.

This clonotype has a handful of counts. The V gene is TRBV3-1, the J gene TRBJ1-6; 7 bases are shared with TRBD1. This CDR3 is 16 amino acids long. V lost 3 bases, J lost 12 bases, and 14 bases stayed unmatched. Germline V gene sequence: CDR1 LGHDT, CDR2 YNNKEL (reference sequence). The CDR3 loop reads CASSHPQGHKLKPLHF. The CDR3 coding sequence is TGTGCCAGCAGCCACCCACAGGGGCACAAGTTGAAACCCCTCCACTTT. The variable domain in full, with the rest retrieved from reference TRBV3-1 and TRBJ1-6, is DTAVSQTPKYLVTQMGNDKSIKCEQNLGHDTMYWYKQDSKKFLKIMFSYNNKELIINETVPNRFSPKSPDKAHLNLHINSLELGDSAVYFCASSHPQGHKLKPLHFGNGTRLTVT.

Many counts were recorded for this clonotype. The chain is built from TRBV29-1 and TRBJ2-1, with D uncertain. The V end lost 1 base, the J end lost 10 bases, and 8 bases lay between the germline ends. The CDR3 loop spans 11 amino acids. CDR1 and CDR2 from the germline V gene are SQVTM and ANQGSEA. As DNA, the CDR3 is TGCAGCGTTGAAGCCTTCAGGGAGCAGTTCTTC. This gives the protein CSVEAFREQFF.

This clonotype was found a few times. DNA of the CDR3: TGTGCCAGCAGCCGAGGACAGGAGCAACAGTACTTC. It encodes CASSRGQEQQYF. V usage is TRBV12-3 or TRBV12-4 and J usage is TRBJ2-7; 7 bases map to TRBD1. V lost 6 bases and J lost 10; bases outside the gene matches: 9. The CDR3 totals 12 residues.

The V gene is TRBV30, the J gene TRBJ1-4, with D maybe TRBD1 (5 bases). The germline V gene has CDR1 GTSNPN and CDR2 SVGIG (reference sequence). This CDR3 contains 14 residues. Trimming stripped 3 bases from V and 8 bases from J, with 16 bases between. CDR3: CAWRPKRGLEKLFF. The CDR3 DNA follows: TGTGCCTGGAGACCGAAAAGGGGATTAGAAAAACTGTTTTTT.

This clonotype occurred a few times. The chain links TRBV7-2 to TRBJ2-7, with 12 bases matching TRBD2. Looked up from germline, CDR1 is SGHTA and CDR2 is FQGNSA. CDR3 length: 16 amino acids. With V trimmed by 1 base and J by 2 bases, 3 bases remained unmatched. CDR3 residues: CASSLGTSGIPYEQYF. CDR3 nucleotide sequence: TGTGCCAGCAGCTTAGGGACTAGCGGGATTCCCTACGAGCAGTACTTC.

The CDR3 here is CASSWRQEPFEQYF. For the CDR3, the DNA is TGTGCCAGCAGCTGGAGACAGGAACCCTTCGAGCAGTACTTC. The chain links TRBV7-8 to TRBJ2-7, with D perhaps TRBD1 (6 bases). Germline V CDR1 and CDR2: SGHVS, FQNEAQ. V was trimmed by 4 bases and J by 6 bases, leaving 16 bases between them. The CDR3 is made up of 14 amino acids.

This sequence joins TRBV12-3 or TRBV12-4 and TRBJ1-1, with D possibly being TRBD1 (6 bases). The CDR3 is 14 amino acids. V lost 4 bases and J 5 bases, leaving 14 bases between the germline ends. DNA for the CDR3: TGTGCCAGCAGTTACAACAGGGACGTGACTGAAGCTTTCTTT. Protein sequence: CASSYNRDVTEAFF.

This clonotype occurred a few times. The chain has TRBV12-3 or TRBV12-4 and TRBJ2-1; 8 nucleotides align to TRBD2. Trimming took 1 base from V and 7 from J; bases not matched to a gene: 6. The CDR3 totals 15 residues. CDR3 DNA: TGTGCCAGCAGTTTAGGGGGGACTAGGGGAAATGAGCAGTTCTTC. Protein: CASSLGGTRGNEQFF.

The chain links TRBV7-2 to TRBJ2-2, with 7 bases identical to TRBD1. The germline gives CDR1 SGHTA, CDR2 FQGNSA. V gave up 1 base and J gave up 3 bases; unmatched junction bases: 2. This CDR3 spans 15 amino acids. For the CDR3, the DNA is TGTGCCAGCAGCTTAGACGGACAGGACACCGGGGAGCTGTTTTTT. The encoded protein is CASSLDGQDTGELFF.

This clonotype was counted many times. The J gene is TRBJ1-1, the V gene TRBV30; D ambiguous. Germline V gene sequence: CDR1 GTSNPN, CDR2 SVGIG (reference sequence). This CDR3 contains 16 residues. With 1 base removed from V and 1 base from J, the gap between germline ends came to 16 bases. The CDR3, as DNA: TGTGCCTGGAGTGACCCCGGGGAGAGGCCGAACACTGAAGCTTTCTTT. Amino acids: CAWSDPGERPNTEAFF.

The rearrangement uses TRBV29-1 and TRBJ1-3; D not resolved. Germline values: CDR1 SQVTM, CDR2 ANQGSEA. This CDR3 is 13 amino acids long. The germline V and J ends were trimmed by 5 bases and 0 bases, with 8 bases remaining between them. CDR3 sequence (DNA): TGCAGCGTTAAGTCGTCCTCTGGAAACACCATATATTTT. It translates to CSVKSSSGNTIYF.

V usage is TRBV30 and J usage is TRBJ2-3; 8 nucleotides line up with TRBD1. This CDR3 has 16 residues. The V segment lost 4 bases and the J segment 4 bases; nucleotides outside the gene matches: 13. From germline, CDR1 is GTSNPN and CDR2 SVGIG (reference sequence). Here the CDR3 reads CAWTPPEQGASDTQYF. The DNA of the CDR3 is TGTGCCTGGACCCCCCCGGAGCAGGGGGCATCAGATACGCAGTATTTT.

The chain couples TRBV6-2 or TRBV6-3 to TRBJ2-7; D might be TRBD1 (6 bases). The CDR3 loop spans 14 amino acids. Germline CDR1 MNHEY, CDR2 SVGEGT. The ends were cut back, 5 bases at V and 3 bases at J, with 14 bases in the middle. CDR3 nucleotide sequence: TGTGCCAGCAGTCCCCAGGGGTGGGTCTACGAGCAGTACGTC. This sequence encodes CASSPQGWVYEQYV.

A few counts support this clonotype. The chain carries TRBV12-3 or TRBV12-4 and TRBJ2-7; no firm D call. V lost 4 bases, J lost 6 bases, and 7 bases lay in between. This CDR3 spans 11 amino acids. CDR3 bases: TGTGCCAGCAGTTCCATGGCCGAGCAGTACTTC. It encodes CASSSMAEQYF.

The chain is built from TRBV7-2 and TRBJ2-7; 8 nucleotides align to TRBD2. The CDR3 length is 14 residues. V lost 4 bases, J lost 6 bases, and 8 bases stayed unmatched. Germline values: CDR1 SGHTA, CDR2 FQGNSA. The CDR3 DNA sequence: TGTGCCAGCAGCTCCTGGACTAGCTTGGGCGAGCAGTACTTC. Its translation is CASSSWTSLGEQYF.